Reported below is one TCR beta chain. Germline CDR1 LGHDT, CDR2 YNNKEL (reference sequence). V trimming: 0 bases; J trimming: 10 bases; junction bases outside the gene matches: 8. The length of the CDR3 is 15 residues. This sample stems from a study of regulatory T cells in long-lasting Graves disease. As for time point: persistent/refractory GD, antithyroid drugs over 5 years with positive TRAb. Scientists built the TCR library using RNA that was extracted from PBMCs. Per American Thyroid Association guidelines, Graves' disease was diagnosed. Arm-PCR of CDR3 regions with iRepertoire HTBI primers generated TCR beta libraries. One entry per CDR3 protein results from TCRdb running MiXCR on the multiplex PCR reads. There are approximately 400,000 distinct CDR3 sequences in the sample; 20% to 25% occur only once, and 25% to 35% lies in the top ten.

This TCR derives from a woman between 40 and 50 years old with Graves disease. The chain uses TRBV3-1 and TRBJ2-7; 11 nucleotides match TRBD2. Specimen: peripheral blood mononuclear cells (PBMCs), collected when the disease was refractory, from a patient treated with antithyroid drugs. DNA of the CDR3: TGTGCCAGCAGCCAAGAAATACGACTAGCGGGAAAACAGTACTTC. Its translation: CASSQEIRLAGKQYF.